The entry below describes one TCR beta chain. It lacks a known antigen. Qualities for individual bases were not recorded, and no much larger clone is one base off. The sample comes from a study of post-analysis software for immune sequencing data (dated by TCRdb to between 2015 and 2016). Broadly, across the study: Recorded disease courses included relapsing-remitting, secondary progressive and progressive-relapsing multiple sclerosis, with some patients lacking subtype annotation. The patient repertoires were set against about eleven previously published healthy control repertoires from donors whose ages ranged from roughly 6 to 27 years. A subset of samples was prepared in parallel using single-end sample barcoding, then pooled and co-amplified after Illumina adapter ligation.

To demonstrate the VDJtools post-analysis software, TCR beta repertoires were profiled from the peripheral blood of about 13 young patients with multiple sclerosis. The patients with multiple sclerosis were children and adolescents between 6 and 15 years of age. Per the germline V gene, SGHAT is the CDR1 and FQNNGV is the CDR2. The V and J ends are trimmed by 0 bases and 0 bases, leaving 14 bases between them. Measured from the cysteine to the phenylalanine, the CDR3 is 17 residues long. The only DNA kept is the CDR3, 51 bases in frame from the first base. The study at large found these results: Four or five TRBV segments, including TRBV5-6, TRBV5-1 and TRBV20-1, were significantly more frequent in patients than controls. Strong co-clustering of samples prepared in the same batch was shown by direct clustering with F measure, prompting a batch-effect correction. The multiple sclerosis patient group was slightly younger than the control group. Multiple sclerosis patients had significantly lower normalized Chao1 diversity than controls, a result that suggests substantial peripheral T-cell clonal expansion.

Library prep was done by PCR. Sequencing took place on an Illumina HiSeq 2500. To reduce PCR and sequencing biases, unique molecular identifiers were incorporated into the TCR beta cDNA libraries. Approximately 500,000 cDNA molecules were obtained per 1 to 10 million input T cells, so each molecule approximated one T cell. The same protocol used for the earlier healthy control dataset was applied to prepare and sequence the patient libraries. Samples belonging to the same batch were prepared together, multiplexed and sequenced on a shared HiSeq lane. The authors' analysis ran thus. Raw barcoded reads were processed with MIGEC, and single-read molecular identifier groups were discarded before consensus assembly and CDR3 extraction. Clonotype tables were post-analysed with VDJtools, normalizing diversity by down-sampling all datasets to the smallest sample size. In repertoire overlap clustering, CDR3 amino acid sequences, but not nucleotide sequences, were matched to correct batch-related cross-sample contamination. In TCRdb, the public reads were trimmed at Q25 with fastp and aligned with MiXCR, with productive beta chains retained. Entries are consolidated by CDR3 protein sequence, retaining the most common genes and DNA. TCRdb's processing, not the study's, gives the V and J calls here. In this sample the table shows approximately 630,000 distinct CDR3 sequences, roughly three fifths of which occur a single time. Together, the top ten hold about 11% of the sample.

The chain links TRBV11-2 with TRBJ2-5, with TRBD1 as a weak D call on 6 bases. Sequences were obtained from blood. The TCR sequence derives from a girl under 10 years old with multiple sclerosis. The CDR3 corresponds to CASSLDLLRGNQETQYF. In nucleotide form, the sequence is TGTGCCAGCAGCTTAGATCTTCTGAGGGGGAACCAAGAGACCCAGTACTTC.